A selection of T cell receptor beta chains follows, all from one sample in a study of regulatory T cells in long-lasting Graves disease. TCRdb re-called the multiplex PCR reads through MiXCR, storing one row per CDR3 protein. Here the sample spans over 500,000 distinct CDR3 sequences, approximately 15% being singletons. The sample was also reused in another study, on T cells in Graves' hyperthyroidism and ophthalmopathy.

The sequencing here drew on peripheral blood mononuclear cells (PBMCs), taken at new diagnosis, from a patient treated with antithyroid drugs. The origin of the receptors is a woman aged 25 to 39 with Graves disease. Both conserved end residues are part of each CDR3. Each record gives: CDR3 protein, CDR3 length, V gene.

cdr3_aa: CAISGGLAGYEQYF
cdr3_length: 14
v_call: TRBV10-3

cdr3_aa: CASSIGTSQETQYF
cdr3_length: 14
v_call: TRBV19

cdr3_aa: CASSQAYHNSPLHF
cdr3_length: 14
v_call: TRBV3-1

cdr3_aa: CASSLGGLTQPQHF
cdr3_length: 14
v_call: TRBV7-9

cdr3_aa: CASRSGTRGIQYF
cdr3_length: 13
v_call: TRBV27

cdr3_aa: CSAGGTGAQNQETQYF
cdr3_length: 16
v_call: TRBV29-1

cdr3_aa: CASTFDRGSYEQYF
cdr3_length: 14
v_call: TRBV18

cdr3_aa: CASSDYGTSGPEQYF
cdr3_length: 15
v_call: TRBV27

cdr3_aa: CASSLDRGAAGANVLTF
cdr3_length: 17
v_call: TRBV12-3/TRBV12-4

cdr3_aa: CSAREQDSSYNSPLHF
cdr3_length: 16
v_call: TRBV20-1

cdr3_aa: CASSQDIRNYEQYF
cdr3_length: 14
v_call: TRBV7-3

cdr3_aa: CASSLAGNPNTEAFF
cdr3_length: 15
v_call: TRBV5-1

cdr3_aa: CSARDGTGGGNNSPLHF
cdr3_length: 17
v_call: TRBV20-1

cdr3_aa: CASTEGSRLAVRETQYF
cdr3_length: 17
v_call: TRBV28

cdr3_aa: CSAPPPGGPYNEQFF
cdr3_length: 15
v_call: TRBV20-1

cdr3_aa: CASSRTGWGETQYF
cdr3_length: 14
v_call: TRBV7-2

cdr3_aa: CASGNWNNEQFF
cdr3_length: 12
v_call: TRBV19

cdr3_aa: CDERRFRGIPEAFF
cdr3_length: 14
v_call: TRBV10-3

cdr3_aa: CASRLSGSHEQYF
cdr3_length: 13
v_call: TRBV5-1

cdr3_aa: CASRNLPGLADKGSSYEQYF
cdr3_length: 20
v_call: TRBV7-8